These 5 T cell receptor beta chains share one sample of origin, sequenced in a study of blood T cell repertoires in COVID-19. The repertoire was sequenced with immunoSEQ multiplex PCR; TCRdb's copy has only in-frame clones and lacks some. The sample contains 99,000 or so clones, about 89% of which appear only once. The specimen sequenced was peripheral blood. These receptors were obtained from a human donor in a cohort sampled during active COVID-19.

As to this clone: Other nucleotide sequences from this sample produce the same CDR3. The chain recombines TRBV28 with TRBJ2-7; D is uncertain. The V end lost 4 bases, the J end lost 3 bases, and 4 bases lay between the germline ends. The CDR3 is made up of 11 amino acids. Germline V gene lookup returns CDR1 MDHEN and CDR2 SYDVKM. CDR3 coding DNA: TGTGCCAGCAGTTCCCTCTACGAGCAGTACTTC. Translating it yields CASSSLYEQYF.

The CDR3 DNA follows: TGTGCCAGCAGCTCTACTCTTGGTTCGTATAACGAAAAACTGTTTTTT. Encoded protein: CASSSTLGSYNEKLFF. The chain uses TRBV5-8 and TRBJ1-4, with no clear D. V lost 3 bases and J 8 bases, leaving 20 bases between the germline ends. The CDR3 sequence is 16 residues long. In germline, CDR1 is SGHTS, CDR2 YDEGEE.

The chain joins TRBV7-9 to TRBJ2-7, with D tentatively TRBD1 (6 bases). V lost 5 bases and J 4 bases, leaving 18 bases between the germline ends. CDR3 length equals 15 residues. CDR1 is SEHNR and CDR2 is FQNEAQ in the germline V gene (reference sequence). The CDR3 DNA is TGTGCCAGCAGCGATAGAGGGGGTTTTGGGTACGAGCAGTACTTC. It specifies CASSDRGGFGYEQYF.

This sequence joins TRBV5-8 and TRBJ2-5; 10 nucleotides agree with TRBD2. V dropped 3 bases and J dropped 3; count of bases not matched to a gene: 8. The CDR3 sequence is 16 residues long. Germline V gene data show CDR1 as SGHTS and CDR2 as YDEGEE. The CDR3 sequence is CASSWRASGGKETQYF. Here the CDR3 DNA reads TGTGCCAGCAGCTGGAGAGCTAGCGGGGGAAAAGAGACCCAGTACTTC.

The genes are TRBV9 and TRBJ2-3, with D hard to call. The CDR3 totals 12 residues. V was cut by 5 bases and J by 3 bases, with 7 bases left in between. Germline V gene data show CDR1 as SGDLS and CDR2 as YYNGEE. The CDR3 region has the DNA TGTGCCAGCAGGAGCTCGACAGATACGCAGTATTTT. Translating it yields CASRSSTDTQYF.